This T cell receptor (beta chain) was identified in a study of CXCR3-negative and CXCR3-positive naive CD8 T cells. Study findings and constraints: TRB CDR3 properties indicated TCR strength, while surface CD5 was similar across naive subsets. Naive CXCR3-negative and CXCR3-positive cells had similar TRBV-TRBJ usage; memory differed.

The CDR3 is made up of 14 amino acids. Germline V gives CDR1 SGHTA, CDR2 FQGNSA. The TRB cDNA libraries were prepared by 5' RACE with UMI labels. TCRdb re-called the 5' RACE reads; every CDR3 protein appears as one record, without DNA. The ten most abundant clones cover 23% of a sample with about 57,000 distinct CDR3 sequences. Sorts that each held around 300,000 cells were run in triplicate for every CD8+ T cell subset. A word on this clonotype: The antigen remains unidentified.

The sequencing input was memory CD8+ T cells from blood. The chain recombines TRBV7-2 with TRBJ1-5. This receptor was identified in a human donor in good health. Some clones in this sample may be carry-over from other donors' samples. This CDR3 is CASSLGGYNQPQHF.